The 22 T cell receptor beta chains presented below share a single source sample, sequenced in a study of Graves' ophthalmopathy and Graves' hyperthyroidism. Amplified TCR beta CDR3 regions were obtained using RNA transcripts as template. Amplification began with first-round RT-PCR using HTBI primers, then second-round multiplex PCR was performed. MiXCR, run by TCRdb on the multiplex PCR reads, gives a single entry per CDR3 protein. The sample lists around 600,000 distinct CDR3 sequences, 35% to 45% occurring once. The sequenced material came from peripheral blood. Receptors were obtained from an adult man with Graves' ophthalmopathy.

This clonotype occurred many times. DNA for the CDR3: TGTGCCAGCAGCTTGGAAGGGCTAAGCAATCAGCCCCAGCATTTT. Translating gives CASSLEGLSNQPQHF. The V gene is TRBV5-8, the J gene TRBJ1-5; D gene ambiguous. V was clipped by 0 bases and J by 1 base, with 8 bases between them. The CDR3 extends over 15 amino acids. CDR1 and CDR2 from the germline V gene are SGHTS and YDEGEE.

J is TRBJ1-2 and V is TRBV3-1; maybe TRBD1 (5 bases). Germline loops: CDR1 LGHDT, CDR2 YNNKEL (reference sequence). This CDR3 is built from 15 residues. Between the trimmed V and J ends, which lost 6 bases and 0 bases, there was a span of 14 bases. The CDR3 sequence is CASRRGVVSNYGYTF. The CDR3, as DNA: TGTGCCAGCAGGAGGGGCGTTGTATCTAACTATGGCTACACCTTC.

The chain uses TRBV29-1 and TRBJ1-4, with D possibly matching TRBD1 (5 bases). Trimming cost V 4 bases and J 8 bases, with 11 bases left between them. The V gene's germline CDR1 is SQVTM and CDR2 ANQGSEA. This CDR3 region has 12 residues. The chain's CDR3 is CSVGGGGEKLFF. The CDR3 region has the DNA TGCAGCGTTGGCGGGGGAGGGGAAAAACTGTTTTTT.

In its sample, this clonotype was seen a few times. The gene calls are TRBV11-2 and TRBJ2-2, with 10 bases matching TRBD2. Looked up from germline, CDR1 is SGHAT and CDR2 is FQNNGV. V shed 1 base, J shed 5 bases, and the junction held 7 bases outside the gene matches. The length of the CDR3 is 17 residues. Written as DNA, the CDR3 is TGTGCCAGCAGCTTAGGATCTAGCGGGAGCAGTACCGGGGAGCTGTTTTTT. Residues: CASSLGSSGSSTGELFF.

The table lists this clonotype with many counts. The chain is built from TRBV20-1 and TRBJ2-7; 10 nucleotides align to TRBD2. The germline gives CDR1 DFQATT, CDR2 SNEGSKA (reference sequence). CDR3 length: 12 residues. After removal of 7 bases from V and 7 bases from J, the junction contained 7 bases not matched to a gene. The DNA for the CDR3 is TGCAGTGTAGCGGGGGGCGGAAGAGAGCAGTACTTC. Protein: CSVAGGGREQYF.

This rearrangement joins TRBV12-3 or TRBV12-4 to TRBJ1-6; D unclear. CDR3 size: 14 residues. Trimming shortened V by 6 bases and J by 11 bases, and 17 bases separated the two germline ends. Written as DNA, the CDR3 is TGTGCCAGCAGCACGAGCGAAGGAGGCGCACCCCTCCACTTT. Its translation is CASSTSEGGAPLHF.

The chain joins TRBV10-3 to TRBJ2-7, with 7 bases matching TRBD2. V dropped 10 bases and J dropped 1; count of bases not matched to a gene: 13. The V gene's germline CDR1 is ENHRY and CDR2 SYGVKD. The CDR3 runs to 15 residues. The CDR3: CASIFGGTNSYEQYF. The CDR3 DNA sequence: TGTGCCAGCATTTTTGGGGGGACTAATTCCTACGAGCAGTACTTC.

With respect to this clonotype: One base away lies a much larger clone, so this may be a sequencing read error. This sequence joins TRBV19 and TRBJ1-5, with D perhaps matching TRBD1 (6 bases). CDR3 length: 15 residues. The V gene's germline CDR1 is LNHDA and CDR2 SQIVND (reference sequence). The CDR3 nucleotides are TGTGCCAATAGTATAACAGGAGGAGGGGGTCAGCCCCAGCATTTT. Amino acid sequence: CANSITGGGGQPQHF.

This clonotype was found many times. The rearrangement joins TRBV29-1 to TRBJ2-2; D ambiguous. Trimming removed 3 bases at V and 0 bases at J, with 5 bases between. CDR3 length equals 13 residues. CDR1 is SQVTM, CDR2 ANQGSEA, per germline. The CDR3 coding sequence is TGCAGCGTTGAGGCGTCGAACACCGGGGAGCTGTTTTTT. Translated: CSVEASNTGELFF.

CDR3 nucleotide sequence: TGTGCCAGCAGCGTAGGACTAGCGGGACGATATGAGCAGTTCTTC. Translating it yields CASSVGLAGRYEQFF. The chain has TRBV9 and TRBJ2-1, with 11 positions matching TRBD2. This CDR3 has 15 amino acids. Trimming at V came to 0 bases and at J to 8 bases, leaving 4 bases not matched to a gene. Germline assignment: CDR1 SGDLS and CDR2 YYNGEE.

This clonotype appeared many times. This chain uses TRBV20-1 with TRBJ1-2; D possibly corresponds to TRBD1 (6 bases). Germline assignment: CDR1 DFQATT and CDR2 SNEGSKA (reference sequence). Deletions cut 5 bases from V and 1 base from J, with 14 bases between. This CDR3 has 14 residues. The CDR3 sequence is CSAPQGRGNYGYTF. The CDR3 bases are TGCAGTGCTCCACAGGGCAGGGGTAACTATGGCTACACCTTC.

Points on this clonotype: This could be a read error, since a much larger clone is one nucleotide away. For the CDR3, the DNA is TGTGTCAGTAGTCGACTGGACACTGAAGCTTTCTTT. This encodes CVSSRLDTEAFF. V gene TRBV5-5 combines with J gene TRBJ1-1; D not certain. The V gene's germline CDR1 is SGHKS and CDR2 YYEKEE (reference sequence). CDR3 length equals 12 residues.

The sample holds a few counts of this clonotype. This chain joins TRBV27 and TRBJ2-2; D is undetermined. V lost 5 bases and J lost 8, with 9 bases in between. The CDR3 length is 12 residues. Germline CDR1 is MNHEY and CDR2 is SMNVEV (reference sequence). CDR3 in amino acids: CASSVILGELFF. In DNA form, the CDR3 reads TGTGCCAGCAGTGTTATACTGGGGGAGCTGTTTTTT.

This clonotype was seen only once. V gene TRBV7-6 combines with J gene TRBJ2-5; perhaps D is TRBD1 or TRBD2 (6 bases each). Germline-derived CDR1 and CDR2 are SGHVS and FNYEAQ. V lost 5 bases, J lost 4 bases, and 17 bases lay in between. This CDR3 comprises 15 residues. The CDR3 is CASSVDDGGGETQYF. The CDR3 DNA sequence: TGTGCCAGCAGCGTCGATGACGGGGGCGGAGAGACCCAGTACTTC.

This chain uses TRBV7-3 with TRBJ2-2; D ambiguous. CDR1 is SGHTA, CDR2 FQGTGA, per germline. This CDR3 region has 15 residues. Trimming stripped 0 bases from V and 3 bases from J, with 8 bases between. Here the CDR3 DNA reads TGTGCCAGCAGCTTAACACAAACGGACACCGGGGAGCTGTTTTTT. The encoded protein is CASSLTQTDTGELFF.

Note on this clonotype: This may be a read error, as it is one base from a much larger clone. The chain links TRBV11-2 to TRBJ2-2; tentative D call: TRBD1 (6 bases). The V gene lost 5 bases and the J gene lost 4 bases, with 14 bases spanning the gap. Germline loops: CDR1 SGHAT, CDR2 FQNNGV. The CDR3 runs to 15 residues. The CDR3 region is CASSISHRVTGELFF. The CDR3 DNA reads TGTGCCAGCAGCATCTCTCACAGGGTCACCGGGGAGCTGTTTTTT.

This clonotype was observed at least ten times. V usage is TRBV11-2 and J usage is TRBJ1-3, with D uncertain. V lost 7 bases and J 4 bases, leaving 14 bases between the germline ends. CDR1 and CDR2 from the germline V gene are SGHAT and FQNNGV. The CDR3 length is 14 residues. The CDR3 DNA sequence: TGTGCCAGCACCTCGGCGAGGTACGGAAACACCATATATTTT. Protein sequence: CASTSARYGNTIYF.

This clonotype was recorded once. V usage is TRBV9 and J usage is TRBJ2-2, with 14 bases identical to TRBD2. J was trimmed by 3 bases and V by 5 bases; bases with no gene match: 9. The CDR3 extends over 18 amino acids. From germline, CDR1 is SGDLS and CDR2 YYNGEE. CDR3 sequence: CASRLPGLAGDDTGELFF. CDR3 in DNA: TGTGCCAGCAGGCTCCCGGGACTAGCGGGAGACGACACCGGGGAGCTGTTTTTT. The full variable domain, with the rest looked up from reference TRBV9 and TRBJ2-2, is DSGVTQTPKHLITATGQRVTLRCSPRSGDLSVYWYQQSLDQGLQFLIQYYNGEERAKGNILERFSAQQFPDLHSELNLSSLELGDSALYFCASRLPGLAGDDTGELFFGEGSRLTVL.

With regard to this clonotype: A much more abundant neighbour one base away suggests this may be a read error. This CDR3 reads CSAASRYEQYF. The CDR3 nucleotides read TGCAGTGCTGCCTCTCGGTACGAGCAGTACTTC. The genes are TRBV20-1 and TRBJ2-7; D gene unclear. The V gene lost 5 bases and the J gene lost 4 bases, with 9 bases spanning the gap. Germline CDR1 DFQATT, CDR2 SNEGSKA (reference sequence). This CDR3 is 11 amino acids long.

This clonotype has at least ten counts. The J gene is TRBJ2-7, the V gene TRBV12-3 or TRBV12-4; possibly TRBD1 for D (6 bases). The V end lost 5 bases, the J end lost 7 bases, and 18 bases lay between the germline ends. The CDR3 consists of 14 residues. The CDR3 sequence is CASSLRDPRGEQYF. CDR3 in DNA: TGTGCCAGCAGTCTCCGGGACCCGAGGGGGGAGCAGTACTTC.

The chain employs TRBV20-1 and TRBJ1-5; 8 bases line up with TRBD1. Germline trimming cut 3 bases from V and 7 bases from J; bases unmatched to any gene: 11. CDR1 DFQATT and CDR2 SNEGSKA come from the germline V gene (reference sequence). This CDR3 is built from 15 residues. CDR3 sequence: CSARAWTGTGQPQHF. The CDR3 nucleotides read TGCAGTGCTAGGGCCTGGACAGGGACGGGGCAGCCCCAGCATTTT.

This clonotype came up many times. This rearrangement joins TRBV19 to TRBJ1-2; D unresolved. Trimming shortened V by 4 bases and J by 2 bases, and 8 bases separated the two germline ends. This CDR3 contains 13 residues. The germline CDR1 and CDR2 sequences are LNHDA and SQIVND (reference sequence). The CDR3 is CASSTKRNYGYTF. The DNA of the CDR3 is TGTGCCAGTAGTACAAAACGGAACTATGGCTACACCTTC.